The present TCR beta chain was sequenced within a study of response to subunit inactivated influenza vaccine. This clonotype was picked up many times. MiXCR, applied by TCRdb to the RT-PCR reads, yields one record per CDR3 protein. Counted here are a few hundred thousand distinct CDR3 sequences, around 10% occurring once; the ten biggest clones make up around 10%. These records were also assigned to another study, of T cells expressing NK-cell markers. That report adds: The cDNA for TCR beta came from 5'RACE template switching with UMIs.

This specimen was PBMCs from blood, taken on the day of vaccination. This TCR derives from a man aged 50-60 years who received an inactivated influenza vaccine.

CDR3 residues: CASSLAGDQETQYF. The CDR3 nucleotides read TGTGCCAGCTCACTAGCGGGGGACCAAGAGACCCAGTACTTC. The chain recombines TRBV18 with TRBJ2-5; 9 bases are shared with TRBD2. The ends lost 4 bases at V and 0 bases at J; junction bases unmatched: 0. The CDR3 sequence is 14 residues long. Germline V gives CDR1 KGHSH, CDR2 LQKENI.